This paragraph covers one T cell receptor beta chain sequence. Its target is not known. TCRdb ran MiXCR on the reads and lists one entry per CDR3 protein. The table shows under 500,000 distinct CDR3 sequences, with about two fifths occurring only once. The sample originates from a study of T cell repertoires in cytomegalovirus infection. Study context: Epitope selection comprised recently identified HLA-C-restricted CMV epitopes and well-studied HLA-B-restricted CMV epitopes. Indications came from public TCR beta signatures; they pointed to CMV infection and to a matching HLA type. Study outcomes and limitations: The cumulative frequency of public TCR beta families distinguished individuals who carried CMV together with the relevant HLA. What dominated the ex vivo response were HLA-C-restricted CMV-specific TCR beta clonotypes.

Per the germline V gene, CDR1 is SNHLY and CDR2 is FYNNEI. Losses at the gene ends were 4 bases for V and 9 bases for J; bases not matched to a gene: 2. This CDR3 contains 14 residues. This receptor was obtained from a human donor in good health (CMV status not recorded). Some clones in this sample may be carry-over from other donors' samples. The gene calls are TRBV2 and TRBJ2-1, with 14 bases aligning to TRBD2. The sequenced sample was cultured PBMCs, obtained from culture after CMV antigen stimulation. This CDR3 is CASSGTSGGTEQFF. DNA for the CDR3: TGTGCCAGCAGTGGGACTAGCGGGGGGACTGAGCAGTTCTTC.